This TCR beta chain was sequenced during a study of blood T cell repertoires in COVID-19 (dated by TCRdb to 2020 to 2022). Regarding the study in general: Samples covering the acute and convalescent phases of COVID-19 were provided by collaborators in the United States, Italy and Spain. The prospective study material was composed of cDNA or gDNA derived from T cells, B-cell-depleted T cells, or PBMCs. Subjects who had been exposed to COVID-19, were actively infected with it, or had recovered from it provided the deeply sampled blood TCRbeta repertoires that made up the dataset. The repertoires were released in a freely available public database intended as a resource for research on the immune response to SARS-CoV-2. The samples were drawn from the first 160 participants of the ongoing ImmuneRACE study and from over 950 subjects provided by 6 global collaborators. Nearly every sample came with metadata listing a de-identified subject ID, COVID-19 status, age in years and sex. Where available, HLA class I and class II types were obtained from metadata supplied by the sample provider rather than from assay-based typing.

Broader findings and caveats from the paper: The amount of clinical and demographic metadata varied by source and participant and was provided uncurated.

Collaborating institutions collected whole blood in K2EDTA tubes following their own protocols. For TCRbeta analysis, collaborator samples were shipped as frozen whole blood, as isolated PBMCs, or as DNA extracted from either sample type. The germline ends are 12 bases apart after V is trimmed by 1 base and J by 3 bases. From cysteine to phenylalanine, the CDR3 is 15 amino acids long. Only CDR3 DNA remains: 45 bases, in frame from the first base. CDR1 LGHDT and CDR2 YNNKEL were looked up in the germline V gene (reference sequence). TCRbeta CDR3 regions were amplified from genomic DNA using the immunoSEQ Assay, a bias-controlled multiplex PCR. Concerning the study's data processing: Within the assay, amplification of reference gene primers was used to estimate how many nucleated cells each sample contained. To quantify the absolute abundance of each unique TCRbeta CDR3 rearrangement, sequence reads were collapsed and filtered. For each sample, productive Simpson clonality was calculated as the square root of Simpson's diversity index across productive rearrangements. Held by TCRdb, this immuneACCESS table contains in-frame sequences only and omits some clones. Under half of the omission traces to an unresolved V gene where checked; the cause of the rest is unknown. V, J and clone size reflect that table, while D and trimming were determined from the DNA. For this sample there are approximately 250,000 clones; less than 90% appear just once. The ten largest clones take up 4.2% of the sample.

This clone was observed a few times. Its target antigen remains unknown. Base qualities are missing; no much larger clone stands one base away. The specimen sequenced was peripheral blood. The rearranged segments are TRBV3-1 (or the pseudogene TRBV3-2) and TRBJ1-2, with the D gene call left open. This clonotype originated in a man aged 55 to 69 with acute or convalescent COVID-19. At the DNA level, the sequence is TGTGCCAGCAGCCAAGGGGGAAGCGGCCACTATGGCTACACCTTC. It specifies CASSQGGSGHYGYTF.